This T cell receptor beta chain was recovered during a study of T cell responses to AZD1222 COVID-19 vaccine. The CDR3 is made up of 19 amino acids. With 0 bases clipped from V and 0 bases from J, the junction kept 10 bases outside the gene matches. CDR1 is KGHDR, CDR2 SFDVKD, per germline. TCRdb's table, derived via immunoSEQ multiplex PCR, lists solely in-frame clones and lacks some. Of 120,000 or so clones listed, roughly nine tenths are singletons. Study results and caveats: Receipt of two AZD1222 doses was followed by a rise in Spike-specific TCR breadth and depth.

In regard to this clone: Its target is unknown.

This material consisted of peripheral blood, taken on day 0 of AZD1222 vaccination. The chain employs TRBV24-1 and TRBJ2-3, with 8 nucleotides matching TRBD2. The sequence was collected from an adult in good health. CDR3 sequence: CATSDLRTGGLKSTDTQYF. For the CDR3, the DNA is TGTGCCACCAGTGATTTGAGGACGGGAGGGCTGAAAAGCACAGATACGCAGTATTTT.